The rows below give T cell receptor beta chains drawn from one sample of a study of beta chain features in type 1 diabetes. Assay: immunoSEQ multiplex PCR; the TCRdb copy retains only in-frame clones and omits some. This table has a few hundred thousand clones, approximately 15% appearing once. Sequencing was carried out using naive CD4+ T cells from blood. All receptors derive from a woman in her late teens or twenties in good health. The CDR3 runs from the conserved cysteine through the conserved F or W. The D gene is left open where the match is weak. Expanded clones get a size class; other rows say once, few or many, or leave the size out.

cdr3_aa cdr3_nt d_call j_call v_call clone_size
CASSSQGTPYNEQFF TGCGCCAGCAGCTCACAGGGGACCCCCTACAATGAGCAGTTCTTC TRBD1 TRBJ2-1 TRBV5-1 .
CATSPRGLNTGELFF TGTGCCACCAGCCCCCGGGGGTTAAACACCGGGGAGCTGTTTTTT . TRBJ2-2 TRBV15 few
CASSPGMAGGRAYQETQYF TGTGCCAGCAGTCCTGGGATGGCGGGAGGTCGGGCCTACCAAGAGACCCAGTACTTC TRBD2 TRBJ2-5 TRBV28 few
CASSKTGDGITEAFF TGTGCCAGCAGCAAAACAGGGGATGGGATAACTGAAGCTTTCTTT TRBD1 TRBJ1-1 TRBV14 few
CASSPGTPIGELFF TGTGCCAGCAGCCCCGGGACACCCATCGGGGAGCTGTTTTTT . TRBJ2-2 TRBV9 .
CASSLAMTSGSYEQYF TGTGCCAGCAGCTTGGCAATGACTAGCGGTTCCTACGAGCAGTACTTC TRBD2 TRBJ2-7 TRBV13 few
CASSPPGHANGYTF TGTGCCAGCTCACCGCCGGGACATGCGAATGGCTACACCTTC . TRBJ1-2 TRBV18 few
CASSQQVPPTGQETQYF TGCGCCAGCAGCCAACAAGTGCCTCCAACAGGCCAAGAGACCCAGTACTTC . TRBJ2-5 TRBV4-3 few
CASSETSGRAGDTQYF TGTGCCAGCAGTGAGACTAGCGGGAGGGCCGGAGATACGCAGTATTTT TRBD2 TRBJ2-3 TRBV25-1 few
CASSHPGLASYEQYF TGCGCCAGCAGCCACCCGGGACTAGCGTCCTACGAGCAGTACTTC TRBD2 TRBJ2-7 TRBV4-1 few
CASSLHSEAFF TGTGCCAGCAGCTTGCATTCTGAAGCTTTCTTT . TRBJ1-1 TRBV5-4 few
CSVDRGVTEAFF TGCAGCGTGGACCGGGGGGTCACTGAAGCTTTCTTT . TRBJ1-1 TRBV29-1 .
CASKRLAGSYEQYF TGTGCCAGCAAGCGACTAGCGGGGTCCTACGAGCAGTACTTC TRBD2 TRBJ2-7 TRBV19 .
CASKQGLSTGELFF TGTGCCAGCAAACAGGGTCTAAGCACCGGGGAGCTGTTTTTT . TRBJ2-2 TRBV27 .
CASSVGGGRVADTQYF TGTGCCAGCAGCGTAGGAGGGGGCAGGGTGGCAGATACGCAGTATTTT TRBD1 TRBJ2-3 TRBV9 once
CASSPEDRGGNEQFF TGTGCCAGCAGTCCCGAAGACAGGGGGGGCAATGAGCAGTTCTTC TRBD1 TRBJ2-1 TRBV28 .
CASSFGGQGANYGYTF TGTGCCAGCAGTTTCGGCGGACAGGGGGCGAACTATGGCTACACCTTC TRBD1 TRBJ1-2 TRBV28 .
CASSPLTSGWGDNEQFF TGTGCCAGCAGCCCACTTACTAGCGGGTGGGGAGATAATGAGCAGTTCTTC TRBD2 TRBJ2-1 TRBV9 .
CASSPGQRNTEAFF TGTGCCAGCTCACCAGGACAGAGGAACACTGAAGCTTTCTTT . TRBJ1-1 TRBV18 .
CASSWRTSGIYNEQFF TGCGCCAGCAGCTGGAGGACTAGCGGAATCTACAATGAGCAGTTCTTC TRBD2 TRBJ2-1 TRBV5-1 few
CSVSVTDTQYF TGCAGTGTTTCGGTGACAGATACGCAGTATTTT . TRBJ2-3 TRBV20-1 .
CASSYLQEKLFF TGTGCCAGCAGCTACCTACAGGAAAAACTGTTTTTT . TRBJ1-4 TRBV7-9 .
CASSYGQKNTEAFF TGTGCCAGCAGCTACGGACAGAAGAACACTGAAGCTTTCTTT . TRBJ1-1 TRBV6-6 few
CASSYIYRGEQYF TGCGCCAGCAGCTACATATACAGGGGCGAGCAGTACTTC TRBD1 TRBJ2-7 TRBV5-1 .
CASRTGGGYGYTF TGTGCCAGCAGGACAGGGGGGGGCTATGGCTACACCTTC TRBD1 TRBJ1-2 TRBV27 .
CASSSPRPFVGLFF TGTGCCAGCAGTTCCCCTAGACCTTTCGTGGGGCTGTTTTTT . TRBJ2-2 TRBV6-5 .
CAISKTGTSGIDEQFF TGTGCCATCAGTAAGACCGGGACTAGCGGGATTGATGAGCAGTTCTTC TRBD2 TRBJ2-1 TRBV10-3 .
CASSFGADTDTQYF TGTGCCAGCAGCTTCGGCGCGGACACAGATACGCAGTATTTT . TRBJ2-3 TRBV4-2 .
CASVGDTEAFF TGTGCCAGCGTCGGGGACACTGAAGCTTTCTTT . TRBJ1-1 TRBV6-5 .
CASSPGQPYNEQFF TGTGCCAGCTCACCGGGCCAGCCCTACAATGAGCAGTTCTTC . TRBJ2-1 TRBV18 .
CATSARRSEQFF TGTGCCACCAGCGCTCGGAGGAGTGAGCAGTTCTTC . TRBJ2-1 TRBV15 few
CASSPVRGGGNEQFF TGTGCCAGCAGCCCGGTACGCGGGGGAGGCAATGAGCAGTTCTTC TRBD2 TRBJ2-1 TRBV11-2 few
CQTKEGLANSYEQYF TGCCAAACCAAGGAAGGACTAGCGAACTCCTACGAGCAGTACTTC TRBD2 TRBJ2-7 TRBV28 .
CASSLIGAANYGYTF TGTGCCAGCAGCTTAATTGGAGCAGCTAACTATGGCTACACCTTC . TRBJ1-2 TRBV11-1 .
CASSLAGSSYNEQFF TGTGCCAGCAGTTTAGCAGGAAGCTCCTACAATGAGCAGTTCTTC . TRBJ2-1 TRBV28 .